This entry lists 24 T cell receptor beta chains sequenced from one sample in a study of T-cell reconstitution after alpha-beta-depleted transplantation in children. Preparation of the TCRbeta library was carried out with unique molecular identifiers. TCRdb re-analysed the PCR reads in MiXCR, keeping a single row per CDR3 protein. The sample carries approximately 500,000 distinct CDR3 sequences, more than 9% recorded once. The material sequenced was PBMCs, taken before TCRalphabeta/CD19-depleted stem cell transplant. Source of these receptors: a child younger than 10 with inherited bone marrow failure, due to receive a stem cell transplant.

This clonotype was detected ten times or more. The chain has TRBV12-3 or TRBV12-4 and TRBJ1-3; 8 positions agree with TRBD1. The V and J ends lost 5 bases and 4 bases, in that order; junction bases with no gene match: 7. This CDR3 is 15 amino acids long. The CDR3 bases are TGTGCCAGCAGTCGGACAGGGCTGGAAGGAAACACCATATATTTT. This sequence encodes CASSRTGLEGNTIYF.

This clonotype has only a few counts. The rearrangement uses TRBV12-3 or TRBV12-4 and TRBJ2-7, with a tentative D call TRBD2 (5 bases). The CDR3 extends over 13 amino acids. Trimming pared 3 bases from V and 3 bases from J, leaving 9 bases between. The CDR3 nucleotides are TGTGCCAGCAGTTTGATGGCGGGCTACGAGCAGTACTTC. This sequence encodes CASSLMAGYEQYF.

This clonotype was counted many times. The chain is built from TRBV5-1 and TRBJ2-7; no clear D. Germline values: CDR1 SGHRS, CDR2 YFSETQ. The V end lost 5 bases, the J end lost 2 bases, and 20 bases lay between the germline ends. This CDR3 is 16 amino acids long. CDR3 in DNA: TGCGCCAGCAGAGCCGGACGTATGGAAGGGACCTACGAGCAGTACTTC. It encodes CASRAGRMEGTYEQYF.

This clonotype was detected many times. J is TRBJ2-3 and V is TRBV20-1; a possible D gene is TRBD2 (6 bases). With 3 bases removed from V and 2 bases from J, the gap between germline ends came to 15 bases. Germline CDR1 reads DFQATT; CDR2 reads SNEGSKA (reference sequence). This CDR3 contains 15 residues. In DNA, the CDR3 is TGCAGTGCTAGTAGGGCGGGACGCTTCACAGATACGCAGTATTTT. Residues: CSASRAGRFTDTQYF.

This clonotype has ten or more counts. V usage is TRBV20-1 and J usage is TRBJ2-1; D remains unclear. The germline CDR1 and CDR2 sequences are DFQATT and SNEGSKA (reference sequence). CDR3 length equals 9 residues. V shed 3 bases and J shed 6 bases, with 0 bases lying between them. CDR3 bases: TGCAGTGCTAGCAATGAGCAGTTCTTC. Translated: CSASNEQFF.

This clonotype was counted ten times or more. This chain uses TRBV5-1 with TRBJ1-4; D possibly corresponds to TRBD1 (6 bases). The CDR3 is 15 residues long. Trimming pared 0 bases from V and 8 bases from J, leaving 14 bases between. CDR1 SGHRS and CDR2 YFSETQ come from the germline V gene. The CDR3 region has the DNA TGCGCCAGCAGCTTGGGATCAGGGGCGGCGGAAAAACTGTTTTTT. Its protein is CASSLGSGAAEKLFF.

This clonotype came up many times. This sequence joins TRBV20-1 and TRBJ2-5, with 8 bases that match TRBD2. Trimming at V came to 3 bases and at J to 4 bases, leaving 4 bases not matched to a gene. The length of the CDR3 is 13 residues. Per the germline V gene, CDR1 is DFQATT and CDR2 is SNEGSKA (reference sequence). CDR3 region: CSASGRAVETQYF. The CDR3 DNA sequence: TGCAGTGCTAGCGGGAGGGCGGTAGAGACCCAGTACTTC.

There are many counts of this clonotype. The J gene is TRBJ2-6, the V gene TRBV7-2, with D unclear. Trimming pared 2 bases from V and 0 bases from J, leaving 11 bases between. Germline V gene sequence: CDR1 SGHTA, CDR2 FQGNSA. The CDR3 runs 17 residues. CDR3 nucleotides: TGTGCCAGCAGCTTAAGACGCGGAAACTCTGGGGCCAACGTCCTGACTTTC. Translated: CASSLRRGNSGANVLTF.

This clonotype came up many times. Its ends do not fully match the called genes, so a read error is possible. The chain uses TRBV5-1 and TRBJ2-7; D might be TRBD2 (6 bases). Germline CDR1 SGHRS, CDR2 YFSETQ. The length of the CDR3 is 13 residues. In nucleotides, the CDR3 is TGTGCCAGCAGCCTAGCGACCTCCTACGAGCAGTACTTC. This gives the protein CASSLATSYEQYF.

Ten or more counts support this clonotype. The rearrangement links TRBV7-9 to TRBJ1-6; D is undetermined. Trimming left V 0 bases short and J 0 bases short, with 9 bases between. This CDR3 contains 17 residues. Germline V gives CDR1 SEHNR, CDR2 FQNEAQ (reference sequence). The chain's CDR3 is CASSLAPGSSYNSPLHF. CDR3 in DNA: TGTGCCAGCAGCTTAGCGCCGGGTTCCTCCTATAATTCACCCCTCCACTTT. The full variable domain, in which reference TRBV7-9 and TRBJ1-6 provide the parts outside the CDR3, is DTGVSQNPRHKITKRGQNVTFRCDPISEHNRLYWYRQTLGQGPEFLTYFQNEAQLEKSRLLSDRFSAERPKGSFSTLEIQRTEQGDSAMYLCASSLAPGSSYNSPLHFGNGTRLTVT.

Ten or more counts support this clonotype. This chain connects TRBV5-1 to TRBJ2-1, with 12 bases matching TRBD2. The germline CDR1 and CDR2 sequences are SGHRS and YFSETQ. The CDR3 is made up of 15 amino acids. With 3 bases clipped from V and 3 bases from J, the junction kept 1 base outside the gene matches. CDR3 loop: CASSWTSGDYNEQFF. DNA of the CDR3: TGCGCCAGCAGCTGGACTAGCGGGGACTACAATGAGCAGTTCTTC.

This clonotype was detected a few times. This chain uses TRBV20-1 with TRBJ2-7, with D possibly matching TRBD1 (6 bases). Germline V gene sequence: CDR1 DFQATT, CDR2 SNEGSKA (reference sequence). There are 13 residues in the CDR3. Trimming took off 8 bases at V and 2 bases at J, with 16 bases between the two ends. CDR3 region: CSTQTGIAYEQYF. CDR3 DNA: TGCAGTACTCAAACAGGGATCGCCTACGAGCAGTACTTC.

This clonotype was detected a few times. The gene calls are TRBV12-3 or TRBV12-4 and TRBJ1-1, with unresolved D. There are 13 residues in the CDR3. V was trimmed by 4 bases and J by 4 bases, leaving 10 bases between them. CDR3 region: CASSYPGSTEAFF. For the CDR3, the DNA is TGTGCCAGCAGTTATCCGGGGAGCACTGAAGCTTTCTTT.

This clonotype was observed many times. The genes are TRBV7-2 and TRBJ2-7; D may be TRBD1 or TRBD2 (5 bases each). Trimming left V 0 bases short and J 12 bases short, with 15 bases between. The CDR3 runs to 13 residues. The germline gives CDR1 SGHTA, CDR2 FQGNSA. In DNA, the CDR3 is TGTGCCAGCAGCTTAGCCGGTCTCGGGACGATGTACTTC. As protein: CASSLAGLGTMYF. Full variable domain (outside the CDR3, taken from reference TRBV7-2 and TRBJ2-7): GAGVSQSPSNKVTEKGKDVELRCDPISGHTALYWYRQSLGQGLEFLIYFQGNSAPDKSGLPSDRFSAERTGGSVSTLTIQRTQQEDSAVYLCASSLAGLGTMYFGPGTRLTVT.

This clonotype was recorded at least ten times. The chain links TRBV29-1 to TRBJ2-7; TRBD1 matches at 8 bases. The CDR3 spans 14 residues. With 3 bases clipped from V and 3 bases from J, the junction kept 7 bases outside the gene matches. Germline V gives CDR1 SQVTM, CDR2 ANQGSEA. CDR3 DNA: TGCAGCGTTGATATCGGGACAGGTAACTACGAGCAGTACTTC. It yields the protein CSVDIGTGNYEQYF.

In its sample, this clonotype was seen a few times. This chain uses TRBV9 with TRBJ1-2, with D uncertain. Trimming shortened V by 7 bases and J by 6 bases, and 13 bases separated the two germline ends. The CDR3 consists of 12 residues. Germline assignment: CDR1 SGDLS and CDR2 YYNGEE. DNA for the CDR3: TGTGCCAGCGGAGGGATTCTGGATGGCTACACCTTC. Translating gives CASGGILDGYTF.

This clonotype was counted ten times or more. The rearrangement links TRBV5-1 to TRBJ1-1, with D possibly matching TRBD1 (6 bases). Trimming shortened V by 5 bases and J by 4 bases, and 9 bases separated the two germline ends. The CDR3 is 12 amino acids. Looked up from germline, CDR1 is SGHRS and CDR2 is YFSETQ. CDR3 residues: CASRKGGTEAFF. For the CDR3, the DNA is TGCGCCAGCAGAAAAGGGGGCACTGAAGCTTTCTTT.

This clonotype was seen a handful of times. The CDR3, as DNA: TGTGCCAGCAGCTTAGGCCCTGGGACTAGCGGGAGATGGTACGAGCAGTACTTC. As protein: CASSLGPGTSGRWYEQYF. V usage is TRBV11-2 and J usage is TRBJ2-7, with 14 bases matching TRBD2. With V trimmed by 1 base and J by 4 bases, 9 bases remained unmatched. The CDR3 has 18 amino acids. CDR1 and CDR2 (germline): SGHAT, FQNNGV. Based on the CDR3 plus reference TRBV11-2 and TRBJ2-7, the full variable domain is EAGVAQSPRYKIIEKRQSVAFWCNPISGHATLYWYQQILGQGPKLLIQFQNNGVVDDSQLPKDRFSAERLKGVDSTLKIQPAKLEDSAVYLCASSLGPGTSGRWYEQYFGPGTRLTVT.

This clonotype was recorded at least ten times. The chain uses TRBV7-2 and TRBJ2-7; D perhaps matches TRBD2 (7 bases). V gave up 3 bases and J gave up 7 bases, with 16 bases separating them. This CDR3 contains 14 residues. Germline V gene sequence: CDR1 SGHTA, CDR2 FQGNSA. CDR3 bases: TGTGCCAGCAGCTTTTTCGGGGGGCTTGGGGAGCAGTACTTC. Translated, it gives CASSFFGGLGEQYF.

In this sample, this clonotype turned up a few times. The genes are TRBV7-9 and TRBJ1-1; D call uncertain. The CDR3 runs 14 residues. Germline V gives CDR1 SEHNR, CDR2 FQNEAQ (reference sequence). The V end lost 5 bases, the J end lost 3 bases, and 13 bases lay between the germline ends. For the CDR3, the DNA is TGTGCCAGCAGCCCCCGGATCGGGGACACTGAAGCTTTCTTT. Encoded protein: CASSPRIGDTEAFF.

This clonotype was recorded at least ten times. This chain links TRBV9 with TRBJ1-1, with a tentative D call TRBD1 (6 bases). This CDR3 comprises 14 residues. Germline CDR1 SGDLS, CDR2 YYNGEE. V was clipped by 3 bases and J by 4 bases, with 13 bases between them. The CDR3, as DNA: TGTGCCAGCAGCGCCGGGTGGGGGGCCACTGAAGCTTTCTTT. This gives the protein CASSAGWGATEAFF.

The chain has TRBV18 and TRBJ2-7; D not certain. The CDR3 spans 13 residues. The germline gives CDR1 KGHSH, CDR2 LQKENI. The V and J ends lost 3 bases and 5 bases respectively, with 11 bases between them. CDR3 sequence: CASSPLDRDEQYF. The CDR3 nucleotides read TGTGCCAGCTCACCTCTTGACCGGGACGAGCAGTACTTC.

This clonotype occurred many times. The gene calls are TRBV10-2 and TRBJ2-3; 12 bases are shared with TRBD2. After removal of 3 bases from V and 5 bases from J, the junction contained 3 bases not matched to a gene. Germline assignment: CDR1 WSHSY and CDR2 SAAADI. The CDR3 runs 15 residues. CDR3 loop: CASSDLTSGRDTQYF. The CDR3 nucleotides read TGCGCCAGCAGTGATCTGACTAGCGGGAGAGATACGCAGTATTTT.

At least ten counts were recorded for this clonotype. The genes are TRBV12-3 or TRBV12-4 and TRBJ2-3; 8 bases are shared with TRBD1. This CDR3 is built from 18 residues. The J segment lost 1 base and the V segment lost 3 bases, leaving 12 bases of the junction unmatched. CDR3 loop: CASSFITGGTKGTDTQYF. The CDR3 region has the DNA TGTGCCAGCAGTTTCATTACAGGGGGGACAAAAGGCACAGATACGCAGTATTTT.